This T cell receptor beta chain was obtained from a study of long-term antiretroviral therapy in people with HIV. The germline V gene encodes CDR1 MNHNY and CDR2 SVGAGI (reference sequence). CDR3 size: 16 residues. The germline V and J ends were trimmed by 7 bases and 1 base, with 19 bases remaining between them. Researchers ran immunoSEQ v3.0 at survey level. Clones were read by immunoSEQ multiplex PCR, and TCRdb kept only the in-frame ones, dropping some. The sample has approximately 35,000 clones; roughly 80% are singletons. Sample: unsorted PBMCs, taken 2 years after starting antiretroviral therapy. This receptor was taken from a woman aged 50 to 65 with HIV. The chain employs TRBV6-6 and TRBJ1-2, with D perhaps matching TRBD1 (5 bases). The CDR3 region has the DNA TGTGCCAGCACTCAAAGGGGCCTTCATATTAACTATGGCTACACCTTC. The encoded protein is CASTQRGLHINYGYTF.